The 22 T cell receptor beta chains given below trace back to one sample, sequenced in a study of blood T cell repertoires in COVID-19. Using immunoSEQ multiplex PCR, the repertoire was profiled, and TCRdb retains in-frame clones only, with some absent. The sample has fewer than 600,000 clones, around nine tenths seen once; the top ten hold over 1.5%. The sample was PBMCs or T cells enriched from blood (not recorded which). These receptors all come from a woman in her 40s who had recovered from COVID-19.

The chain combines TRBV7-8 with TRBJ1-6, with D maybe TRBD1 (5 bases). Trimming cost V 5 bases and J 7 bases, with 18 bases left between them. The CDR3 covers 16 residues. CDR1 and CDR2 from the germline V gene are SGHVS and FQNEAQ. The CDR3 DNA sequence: TGTGCCAGCAGCCAGCTCCCCGGGGGAGGGAATTCACCCCTCCACTTT. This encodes CASSQLPGGGNSPLHF.

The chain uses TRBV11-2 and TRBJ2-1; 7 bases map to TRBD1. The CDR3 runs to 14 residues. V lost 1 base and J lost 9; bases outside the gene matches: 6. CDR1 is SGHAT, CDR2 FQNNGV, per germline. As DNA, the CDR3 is TGTGCCAGCAGCTTAGGAGGGGGCTCCAGTGAGCAGTTCTTC. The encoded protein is CASSLGGGSSEQFF.

This chain's CDR3 is CASSLTGTGSSPLHF. The CDR3 DNA sequence: TGTGCCAGCAGTTTGACCGGGACAGGGAGTTCACCCCTCCACTTT. The rearrangement links TRBV6-2 or TRBV6-3 to TRBJ1-6; the match to TRBD1 covers 9 bases. There are 15 residues in the CDR3. V was clipped by 4 bases and J by 9 bases; unmatched bases: 7. Germline-derived CDR1 and CDR2 are MNHEY and SVGEGT.

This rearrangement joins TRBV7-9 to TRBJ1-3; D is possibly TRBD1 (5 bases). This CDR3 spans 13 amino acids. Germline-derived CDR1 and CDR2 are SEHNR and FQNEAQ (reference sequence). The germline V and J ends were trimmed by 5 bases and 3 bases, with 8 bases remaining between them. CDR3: CASSPRDGNTIYF. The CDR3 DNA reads TGTGCCAGCAGCCCCAGGGATGGAAACACCATATATTTT.

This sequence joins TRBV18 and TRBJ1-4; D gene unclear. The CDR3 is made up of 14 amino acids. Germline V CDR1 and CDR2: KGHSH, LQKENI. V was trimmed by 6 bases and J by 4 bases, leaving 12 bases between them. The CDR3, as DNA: TGTGCCAGCTCGGGTCTGCGGAATAATGAAAAACTGTTTTTT. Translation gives CASSGLRNNEKLFF.

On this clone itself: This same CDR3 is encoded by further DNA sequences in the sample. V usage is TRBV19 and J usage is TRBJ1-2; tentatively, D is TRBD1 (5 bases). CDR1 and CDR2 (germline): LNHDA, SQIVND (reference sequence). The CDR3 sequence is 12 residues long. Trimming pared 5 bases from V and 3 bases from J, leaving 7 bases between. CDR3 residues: CASSDSYYGYTF. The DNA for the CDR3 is TGTGCCAGTAGTGACAGCTACTATGGCTACACCTTC.

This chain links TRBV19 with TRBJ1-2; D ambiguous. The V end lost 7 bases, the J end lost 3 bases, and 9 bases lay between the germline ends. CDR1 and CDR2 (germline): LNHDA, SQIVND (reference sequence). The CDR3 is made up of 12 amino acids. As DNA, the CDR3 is TGTGCCAGTACAAATCCCCACTATGGCTACACCTTC. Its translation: CASTNPHYGYTF. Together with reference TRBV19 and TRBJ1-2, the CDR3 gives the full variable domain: DGGITQSPKYLFRKEGQNVTLSCEQNLNHDAMYWYRQDPGQGLRLIYYSQIVNDFQKGDIAEGYSVSREKKESFPLTVTSAQKNPTAFYLCASTNPHYGYTFGSGTRLTVV.

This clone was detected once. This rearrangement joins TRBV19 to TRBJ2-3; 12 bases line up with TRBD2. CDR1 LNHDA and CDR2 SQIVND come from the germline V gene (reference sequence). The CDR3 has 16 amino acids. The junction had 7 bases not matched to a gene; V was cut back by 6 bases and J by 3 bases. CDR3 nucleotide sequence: TGTGCCAGTAGCATTCTAGCGGGAGGGCCGACAGATACGCAGTATTTT. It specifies CASSILAGGPTDTQYF.

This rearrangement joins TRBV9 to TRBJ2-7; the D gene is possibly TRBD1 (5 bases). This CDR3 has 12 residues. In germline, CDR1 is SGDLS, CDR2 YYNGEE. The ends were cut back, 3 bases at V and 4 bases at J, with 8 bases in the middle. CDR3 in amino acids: CASSGPGYEQYF. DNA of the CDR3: TGTGCCAGCAGCGGTCCAGGGTACGAGCAGTACTTC.

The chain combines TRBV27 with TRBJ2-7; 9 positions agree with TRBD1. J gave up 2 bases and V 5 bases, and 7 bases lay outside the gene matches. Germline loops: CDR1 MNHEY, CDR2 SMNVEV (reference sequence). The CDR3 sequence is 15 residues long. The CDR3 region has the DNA TGTGCCAGCAGTCCCGGACAGGGGTGGACCTACGAGCAGTACTTC. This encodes CASSPGQGWTYEQYF.

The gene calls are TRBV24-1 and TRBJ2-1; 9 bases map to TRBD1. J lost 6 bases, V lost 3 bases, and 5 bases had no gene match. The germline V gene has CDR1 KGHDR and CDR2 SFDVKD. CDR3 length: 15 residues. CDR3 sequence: CATSDVTGGGNEQFF. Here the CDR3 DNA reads TGTGCCACCAGTGATGTGACAGGGGGAGGCAATGAGCAGTTCTTC.

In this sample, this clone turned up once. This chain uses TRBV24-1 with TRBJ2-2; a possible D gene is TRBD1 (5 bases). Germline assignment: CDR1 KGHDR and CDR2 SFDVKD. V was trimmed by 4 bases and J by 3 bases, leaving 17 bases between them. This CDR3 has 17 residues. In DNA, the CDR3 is TGTGCCACCAGTGACCACGACAGTTTTTCGTACACCGGGGAGCTGTTTTTT. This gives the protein CATSDHDSFSYTGELFF.

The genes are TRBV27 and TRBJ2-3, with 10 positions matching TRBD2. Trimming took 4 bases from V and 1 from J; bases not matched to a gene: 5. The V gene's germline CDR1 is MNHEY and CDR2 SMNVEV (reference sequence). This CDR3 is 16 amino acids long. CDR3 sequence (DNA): TGTGCCAGCAGTTGGGTTCTAGCGGGAGGCACAGATACGCAGTATTTT. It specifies CASSWVLAGGTDTQYF.

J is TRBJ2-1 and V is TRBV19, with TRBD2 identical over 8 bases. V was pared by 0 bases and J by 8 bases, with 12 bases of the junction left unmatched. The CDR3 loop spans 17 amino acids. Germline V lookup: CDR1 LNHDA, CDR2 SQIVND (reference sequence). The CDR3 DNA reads TGTGCCAGTAGTATAGACGGTCCAGCGGGAGTAATCGATGAGCAGTTCTTC. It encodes CASSIDGPAGVIDEQFF. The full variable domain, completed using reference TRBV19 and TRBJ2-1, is DGGITQSPKYLFRKEGQNVTLSCEQNLNHDAMYWYRQDPGQGLRLIYYSQIVNDFQKGDIAEGYSVSREKKESFPLTVTSAQKNPTAFYLCASSIDGPAGVIDEQFFGPGTRLTVL.

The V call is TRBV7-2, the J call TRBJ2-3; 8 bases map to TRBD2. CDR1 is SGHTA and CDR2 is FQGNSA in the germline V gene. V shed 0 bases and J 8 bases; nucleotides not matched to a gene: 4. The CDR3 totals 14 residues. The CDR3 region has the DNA TGTGCCAGCAGCTTAGCGGGGGGACTAGGTACGCAGTATTTT. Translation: CASSLAGGLGTQYF.

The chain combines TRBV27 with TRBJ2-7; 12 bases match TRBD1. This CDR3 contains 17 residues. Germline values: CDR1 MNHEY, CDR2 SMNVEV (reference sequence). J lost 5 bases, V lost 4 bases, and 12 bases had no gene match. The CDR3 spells CASSYGVGTGGLDEQYF. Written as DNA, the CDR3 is TGTGCCAGCAGTTATGGCGTTGGGACAGGGGGCTTGGACGAGCAGTACTTC.

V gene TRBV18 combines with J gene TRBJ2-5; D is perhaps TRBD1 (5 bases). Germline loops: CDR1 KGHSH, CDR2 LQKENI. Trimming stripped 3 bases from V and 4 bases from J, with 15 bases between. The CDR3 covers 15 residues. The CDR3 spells CASSPFKDTIETQYF. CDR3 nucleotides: TGTGCCAGCTCACCGTTTAAGGACACGATAGAGACCCAGTACTTC.

This chain's CDR3 is CASSYFLAGVSYEQYF. CDR3 in DNA: TGTGCCAGCAGTTACTTCCTAGCGGGGGTCTCCTACGAGCAGTACTTC. This sequence joins TRBV6-2 or TRBV6-3 and TRBJ2-7; 10 bases match TRBD2. This CDR3 contains 16 residues. In germline, CDR1 is MNHEY, CDR2 SVGEGT. The V segment lost 1 base and the J segment 0 bases; nucleotides outside the gene matches: 3.

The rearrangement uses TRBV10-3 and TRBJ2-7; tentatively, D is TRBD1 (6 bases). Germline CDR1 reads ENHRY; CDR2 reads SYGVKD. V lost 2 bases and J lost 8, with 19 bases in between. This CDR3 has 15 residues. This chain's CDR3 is CAISEPQGRASKQYF. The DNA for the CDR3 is TGTGCCATCAGTGAGCCCCAGGGGCGCGCAAGTAAGCAGTACTTC.

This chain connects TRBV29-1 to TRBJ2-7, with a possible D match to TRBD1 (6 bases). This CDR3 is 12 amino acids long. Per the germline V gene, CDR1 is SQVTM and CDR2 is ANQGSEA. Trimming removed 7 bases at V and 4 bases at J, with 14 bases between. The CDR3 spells CSAGTREYEQYF. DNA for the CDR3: TGCAGCGCGGGGACACGGGAATACGAGCAGTACTTC.

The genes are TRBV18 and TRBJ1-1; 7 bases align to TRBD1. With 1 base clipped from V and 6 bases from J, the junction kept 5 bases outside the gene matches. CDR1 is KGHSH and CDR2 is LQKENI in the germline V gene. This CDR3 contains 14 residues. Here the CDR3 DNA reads TGTGCCAGCTCACCACAGGGGGCAGGGGCTGAAGCTTTCTTT. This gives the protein CASSPQGAGAEAFF.

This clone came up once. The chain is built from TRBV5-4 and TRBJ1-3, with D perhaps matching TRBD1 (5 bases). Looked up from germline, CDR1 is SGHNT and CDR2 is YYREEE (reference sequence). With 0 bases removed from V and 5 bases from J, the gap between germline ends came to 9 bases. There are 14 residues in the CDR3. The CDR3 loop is CASSLEGARNTIYF. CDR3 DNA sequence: TGTGCCAGCAGCTTGGAAGGGGCTCGAAACACCATATATTTT.